This record covers a single T cell receptor (beta chain). Germline V lookup: CDR1 SEHNR, CDR2 FQNEAQ (reference sequence). The CDR3 extends over 11 amino acids. The sample comes from a study of OX40 agonist ivuxolimab in advanced cancers. The repertoire was sequenced with immunoSEQ multiplex PCR; TCRdb's copy has only in-frame clones and lacks some. This table holds about 60,000 clones, roughly 87% found once. The genes are TRBV7-9 and TRBJ2-7; the D gene is possibly TRBD2 (6 bases). This receptor was taken from an adult with an advanced solid tumor such as melanoma, head and neck, liver or kidney cancer. Sample: CD4+ or CD8+ T cells sorted from blood, taken in a trial of the OX40 agonist ivuxolimab. The CDR3 loop reads CASSLGASANV. The CDR3 DNA sequence: TGTGCCAGCAGCCTCGGGGCTAGCGCGAACGTC.